This T cell receptor (beta chain) was captured in a study of blood T cells in healthy people across ages. Study observations and caveats: While age rose, TCR beta diversity per million T cells dropped in a roughly linear way. For the donors, CMV status was unknown and possibly confounded expanded clonotype changes.

This clonotype was recorded once. The antigen is unknown. A sample-barcoded 5' primer and a J-beta primer mix were used in a second PCR of about 7 to 11 cycles. TCRdb reanalysed the 5' RACE reads using MiXCR and keeps one entry per CDR3 protein. Here the sample spans 500,000 to 650,000 distinct CDR3 sequences, approximately 26% being singletons. Germline V gene data show CDR1 as SQVTM and CDR2 as ANQGSEA. V was cut by 0 bases and J by 8 bases, with 11 bases left in between. The CDR3 consists of 13 residues. These same data were also listed under a study on T cells of mothers and their children. Per that paper: Extracted RNA, in its entirety, went into cDNA synthesis at around 1.4 ug per 15 ul. Related mother-child pairs showed slightly higher but non-significant overlap than unrelated pairs.

The sequence derives from a boy between 2 and 15 years old in good health. The sequenced sample was blood. The rearrangement links TRBV29-1 to TRBJ2-1, with D tentatively TRBD1 or TRBD2 (5 bases each). The CDR3 nucleotides read TGCAGCGTTGAAGATCCAGGGAGCCATGAGCAGTTCTTC. Encoded protein: CSVEDPGSHEQFF.